This passage covers 28 T cell receptor beta chains from one sample sequenced in a study of T-cell reconstitution after alpha-beta-depleted transplantation in children (dated by TCRdb to 2016 to 2018). Libraries were built with PCR. The listed sequencing device is Illumina HiSeq 2500. Molecular barcoding was employed in the preparation of TCR libraries, with unique molecular identifiers being used to normalize TCRbeta repertoire quantification. The raw public reads went through TCRdb reprocessing: fastp at Q25, MiXCR clone calling, in-frame beta chains kept. Identical CDR3 protein sequences are pooled into one entry, listed with their most common genes and DNA. The table for this sample lists 700,000 to 950,000 distinct CDR3 sequences; roughly 16% of them were counted only once. The leading ten clones occupy approximately 5% of the sample. This specimen's treatment or condition label, per the study, means: allogeneic hematopoietic cell transplantation with graft depleted of TCRalphabeta T cells and CD19 B cells.

Sequenced material: PBMCs, mostly from graft donor cells, taken 360 days after TCRalphabeta/CD19-depleted stem cell transplant. All receptors derive from a male patient aged 10 to 17 who had a stem cell transplant for acute lymphoblastic leukemia, so the T cells may come from the graft donor.

This chain joins TRBV27 and TRBJ2-7; TRBD2 matches at 9 bases. Per the germline V gene, CDR1 is MNHEY and CDR2 is SMNVEV (reference sequence). Losses at the gene ends were 5 bases for V and 6 bases for J; bases not matched to a gene: 11. The CDR3 loop spans 15 amino acids. The CDR3 coding sequence is TGTGCCAGCAGTCTTTTAGCGGGGGCTGCGGGCGAGCAGTACTTC. This translates into CASSLLAGAAGEQYF.

This chain connects TRBV18 to TRBJ2-1; D call uncertain. CDR3 size: 16 residues. V lost 6 bases and J 0 bases, leaving 15 bases between the germline ends. Per the germline V gene, CDR1 is KGHSH and CDR2 is LQKENI. The CDR3 DNA reads TGTGCCAGCTCGCTCACACTTTCCAGCTCCTACAATGAGCAGTTCTTC. Translation gives CASSLTLSSSYNEQFF.

This chain connects TRBV27 to TRBJ1-5; D not certain. The germline V gene has CDR1 MNHEY and CDR2 SMNVEV (reference sequence). This CDR3 comprises 13 residues. V shed 0 bases and J shed 7 bases, with 7 bases lying between them. The chain's CDR3 is CASSLSAGQPQHF. The CDR3 DNA reads as TGTGCCAGCAGTTTATCTGCCGGCCAGCCCCAGCATTTT.

On this clonotype: At one end the junction does not follow the germline gene, possibly because of a read error. V is TRBV12-3 or TRBV12-4 and J is TRBJ2-1; tentative D call: TRBD2 (6 bases). The CDR3 has 18 residues. The DNA of the CDR3 is TGTGCCATCAGTTTATCTCCGGGACTCCTAATCTCCTACAATGAGCAGTTCTTC. It translates to CAISLSPGLLISYNEQFF.

V is TRBV12-3 or TRBV12-4 and J is TRBJ2-1, with a tentative D call TRBD1 (6 bases). The CDR3 spans 13 residues. Between the trimmed V and J ends, which lost 5 bases and 7 bases, there was a span of 12 bases. CDR3 nucleotides: TGTGCCAGCAGTAGTACAGGGCCAAATGAGCAGTTCTTC. It specifies CASSSTGPNEQFF.

The V gene is TRBV14, the J gene TRBJ2-1; D is uncertain. Germline V lookup: CDR1 SGHDN, CDR2 FVKESK. V lost 8 bases to trimming and J lost 0 bases, with 11 bases between them. This CDR3 comprises 14 residues. CDR3 sequence reads: CASGEMSSYNEQFF. DNA of the CDR3: TGTGCCAGCGGAGAGATGAGCTCCTACAATGAGCAGTTCTTC. Together with reference TRBV14 and TRBJ2-1, the CDR3 gives the full variable domain: EAGVTQFPSHSVIEKGQTVTLRCDPISGHDNLYWYRRVMGKEIKFLLHFVKESKQDESGMPNNRFLAERTGGTYSTLKVQPAELEDSGVYFCASGEMSSYNEQFFGPGTRLTVL.

This chain links TRBV5-1 with TRBJ2-2; 12 nucleotides match TRBD2. The CDR3 covers 18 residues. Unmatched junction bases numbered 8, after V lost 3 bases and J lost 2 bases. Germline lookup yields CDR1 SGHRS and CDR2 YFSETQ. In nucleotides, the CDR3 is TGCGCCAGCAGCTCCCTGACTAGCGGGAGCTATAACACCGGGGAGCTGTTTTTT. This codes for CASSSLTSGSYNTGELFF.

This clonotype was observed at least ten times. The rearrangement joins TRBV10-3 to TRBJ2-1; D not resolved. In germline, CDR1 is ENHRY, CDR2 SYGVKD. The CDR3 has 15 residues. Trimming took 4 bases from V and 0 from J, leaving 10 bases between them. The CDR3 DNA reads TGTGCCATCAGTGTAACGGAGAGCTCCTACAATGAGCAGTTCTTC. This translates into CAISVTESSYNEQFF.

The table lists this clonotype with a few counts. V is TRBV20-1 and J is TRBJ2-2, with a weak D call TRBD1 (6 bases). This CDR3 has 15 amino acids. Trimming stripped 4 bases from V and 2 bases from J, with 14 bases between. Germline V CDR1 and CDR2: DFQATT, SNEGSKA (reference sequence). DNA for the CDR3: TGCAGTGCTATGGACAGCCGAGAAAACACCGGGGAGCTGTTTTTT. Protein: CSAMDSRENTGELFF.

The chain employs TRBV13 and TRBJ2-1, with D unresolved. V was clipped by 0 bases and J by 2 bases, with 14 bases between them. Germline CDR1 is PRHDT and CDR2 is FYEKMQ (reference sequence). The CDR3 is made up of 17 amino acids. The CDR3 region is CASSLGPWVRTYNEQFF. CDR3 sequence (DNA): TGTGCCAGCAGCTTAGGCCCATGGGTGAGGACCTACAATGAGCAGTTCTTC.

V gene TRBV29-1 combines with J gene TRBJ1-2; D uncertain. There are 12 residues in the CDR3. Germline V gene sequence: CDR1 SQVTM, CDR2 ANQGSEA. With 0 bases removed from V and 5 bases from J, the gap between germline ends came to 7 bases. CDR3 protein: CSVEEGLYGYTF. In nucleotides, the CDR3 is TGCAGCGTTGAAGAAGGGCTATATGGCTACACCTTC. The whole variable domain, filled in from reference TRBV29-1 and TRBJ1-2, reads SAVISQKPSRDICQRGTSLTIQCQVDSQVTMMFWYRQQPGQSLTLIATANQGSEATYESGFVIDKFPISRPNLTFSTLTVSNMSPEDSSIYLCSVEEGLYGYTFGSGTRLTVV.

This clonotype was seen a few times. The chain recombines TRBV6-6 with TRBJ2-1; D not resolved. The germline V gene has CDR1 MNHNY and CDR2 SVGAGI (reference sequence). Trimming cost V 0 bases and J 14 bases, with 14 bases left between them. The CDR3 contains 13 residues. CDR3 region: CASSYSSSTGKFF. CDR3 DNA sequence: TGTGCCAGCAGTTACTCAAGCTCCACCGGAAAGTTCTTC.

The rearrangement joins TRBV18 to TRBJ2-7; 7 bases align to TRBD1. With V trimmed by 6 bases and J by 3 bases, 5 bases remained unmatched. This CDR3 contains 13 residues. Germline V gives CDR1 KGHSH, CDR2 LQKENI. The CDR3 coding sequence is TGTGCCAGCTCCATGGACAGGCTCTACGAGCAGTACTTC. Translated, it gives CASSMDRLYEQYF.

The chain is built from TRBV2 and TRBJ2-2; tentatively, D is TRBD1 or TRBD2 (5 bases each). There are 14 residues in the CDR3. CDR1 is SNHLY, CDR2 FYNNEI, per germline. CDR3 nucleotide sequence: TGTGTCAGTTTCCGGGACCCGAACACCGGGGAGCTGTTTTTT. This codes for CVSFRDPNTGELFF.

The chain is built from TRBV12-3 or TRBV12-4 and TRBJ2-1, with 8 bases identical to TRBD1. The length of the CDR3 is 15 residues. With V trimmed by 3 bases and J by 5 bases, 6 bases remained unmatched. The CDR3 region has the DNA TGTGCCAGCAGTTTCAGGACAGGGATGGACAATGAGCAGTTCTTC. Protein product: CASSFRTGMDNEQFF.

For the CDR3, the DNA is TGTGCCAGCTCACCAGGGGCTTTTTTAGCGGGTCCCGTCTACAATGAGCAGTTCTTC. This gives the protein CASSPGAFLAGPVYNEQFF. This chain uses TRBV18 with TRBJ2-1; TRBD2 agrees at 7 bases. The germline V gene encodes CDR1 KGHSH and CDR2 LQKENI. V shed 2 bases, J shed 3 bases, and the junction held 16 bases outside the gene matches. This CDR3 spans 19 amino acids.

The table lists this clonotype with a few counts. The rearrangement joins TRBV27 to TRBJ2-7; D is tentatively TRBD1 or TRBD2 (5 bases each). The V end lost 7 bases, the J end lost 4 bases, and 20 bases lay between the germline ends. In germline, CDR1 is MNHEY, CDR2 SMNVEV (reference sequence). The CDR3 length is 15 residues. As DNA, the CDR3 is TGTGCCAGCACCCACTCCCTGGGGACGGCTTACGAGCAGTACTTC. Translated, it gives CASTHSLGTAYEQYF.

The rearrangement joins TRBV6-5 to TRBJ2-7; no clear D. The CDR3 covers 13 residues. The V end was cut by 2 bases, the J end by 3 bases, with 8 bases between. Germline loops: CDR1 MNHEY, CDR2 SVGAGI. CDR3 amino acids: CASSYDSLYEQYF. The CDR3 region has the DNA TGTGCCAGCAGTTACGACTCCCTCTACGAGCAGTACTTC.

The genes are TRBV2 and TRBJ1-5; the match to TRBD1 covers 7 bases. The junction had 9 bases not matched to a gene; V was cut back by 11 bases and J by 5 bases. Germline V gene data show CDR1 as SNHLY and CDR2 as FYNNEI. This CDR3 is built from 13 residues. CDR3 nucleotide sequence: TGTGCCGGGGCGGGGGACAGTGATCAGCCCCAGCATTTT. Translating it yields CAGAGDSDQPQHF. The full variable domain, rest sourced from reference TRBV2 and TRBJ1-5, is EPEVTQTPSHQVTQMGQEVILRCVPISNHLYFYWYRQILGQKVEFLVSFYNNEISEKSEIFDDQFSVERPDGSNFTLKIRSTKLEDSAMYFCAGAGDSDQPQHFGDGTRLSIL.

This chain connects TRBV5-1 to TRBJ1-6, with D unresolved. This CDR3 comprises 15 residues. Per germline, CDR1 SGHRS and CDR2 YFSETQ. The V end was cut by 0 bases, the J end by 7 bases, with 11 bases between. CDR3 sequence: CASSLAKNRNSPLHF. For the CDR3, the DNA is TGCGCCAGCAGCTTGGCTAAGAACAGAAATTCACCCCTCCACTTT.

This clonotype has a handful of counts. The chain combines TRBV5-1 with TRBJ2-3; 9 bases line up with TRBD2. This CDR3 contains 16 residues. Trimming removed 3 bases from V and 0 bases from J; junction bases left unmatched: 5. Per germline, CDR1 SGHRS and CDR2 YFSETQ. The CDR3 loop reads CASSSWTSASTDTQYF. DNA of the CDR3: TGCGCCAGCAGCTCTTGGACTAGCGCCAGCACAGATACGCAGTATTTT.

This chain joins TRBV29-1 and TRBJ2-1, with D possibly called TRBD1 or TRBD2 (5 bases each). The CDR3 length is 13 residues. Germline CDR1 and CDR2: SQVTM and ANQGSEA. V lost 7 bases to trimming and J lost 8 bases, with 18 bases between them. In nucleotides, the CDR3 is TGCAGCGCTCCTTCGTGGGGGAACGATGAGCAGTTCTTC. It yields the protein CSAPSWGNDEQFF.

This clonotype was picked up many times. J is TRBJ1-3 and V is TRBV20-1; TRBD1 might be the D (5 bases). Trimming cost V 5 bases and J 0 bases, with 17 bases left between them. The CDR3 contains 16 residues. CDR1 and CDR2 from the germline V gene are DFQATT and SNEGSKA (reference sequence). The CDR3 spells CSASPGPALSGNTIYF. CDR3 bases: TGCAGTGCTTCACCGGGGCCAGCCCTCTCTGGAAACACCATATATTTT.

This clonotype has more than one count but fewer than ten. The chain recombines TRBV10-3 with TRBJ2-3, with D maybe TRBD2 (6 bases). CDR3 length: 13 amino acids. The germline V gene has CDR1 ENHRY and CDR2 SYGVKD. V shed 8 bases and J shed 6 bases, with 15 bases lying between them. The DNA of the CDR3 is TGTGCCATCTCGGAACTAGCAGCTGATACGCAGTATTTT. It is translated as CAISELAADTQYF.

The chain uses TRBV5-1 and TRBJ2-1; 7 nucleotides line up with TRBD1. The CDR3 contains 13 residues. V shed 4 bases and J 5 bases; nucleotides not matched to a gene: 3. Per germline, CDR1 SGHRS and CDR2 YFSETQ. Here the CDR3 reads CASSPGTDNEQFF. The CDR3 nucleotides are TGCGCCAGCAGCCCGGGGACAGACAATGAGCAGTTCTTC.

The sample holds many counts of this clonotype. The rearrangement uses TRBV11-1 and TRBJ2-1; TRBD1 agrees at 7 bases. V was pared by 5 bases and J by 0 bases, with 7 bases of the junction left unmatched. The CDR3 is 16 residues long. CDR1 and CDR2 from the germline V gene are SGHAT and FQDESV (reference sequence). The CDR3 bases are TGTGCCAGCAGCCCAAGACAGGGTAACTCCTACAATGAGCAGTTCTTC. It yields the protein CASSPRQGNSYNEQFF.

The sample holds a few counts of this clonotype. J is TRBJ2-3 and V is TRBV20-1; 10 nucleotides match TRBD2. After removal of 6 bases from V and 5 bases from J, the junction contained 8 bases not matched to a gene. This CDR3 is 14 amino acids long. In germline, CDR1 is DFQATT, CDR2 SNEGSKA (reference sequence). CDR3 nucleotide sequence: TGCAGTGCCCAGAGCGGGAGGGCATTAGATACGCAGTATTTT. Protein sequence: CSAQSGRALDTQYF.

This chain uses TRBV11-2 with TRBJ2-2; tentative D call: TRBD1 (6 bases). Germline assignment: CDR1 SGHAT and CDR2 FQNNGV. The CDR3 contains 18 residues. V was pared by 2 bases and J by 3 bases, with 19 bases between. Written as DNA, the CDR3 is TGTGCCAGCAGCTTAACCTCAGGGGCGATATCATACACCGGGGAGCTGTTTTTT. Translated, it gives CASSLTSGAISYTGELFF.